A selection of T cell receptor beta chains follows, all from one sample in a study of blood T cell repertoires in COVID-19. Clones were read by immunoSEQ multiplex PCR, and TCRdb kept only the in-frame ones, dropping some. The table has 55,000 to 65,000 clones, 85% to 90% seen once. Material for sequencing was peripheral blood. The receptor source for this set is a human donor with active COVID-19. The donor label of this sample is uncertain. CDR3s include the opening cysteine and the closing phenylalanine or tryptophan. Fields, in order: D gene, J gene, V gene, clone size, CDR3 DNA, CDR3 protein. The D gene is left open where the match is weak. Where a row states a size, it is once, few, many or the class of an expanded clone; other rows omit it.

>TRBD1|TRBJ1-2|TRBV14|NA
TGTGCCAGCAGCCAAGCAGGGGGCGGCCATGTTAGCTACACCTTC
CASSQAGGGHVSYTF
>TRBD2|TRBJ2-5|TRBV9|NA
TGTGCCAGCAGCGTATCTAGGGCTAGCGGGGAATCGGAGACCCAGTACTTC
CASSVSRASGESETQYF
>TRBD2|TRBJ2-1|TRBV7-3|NA
TGTGCCAGCAGCTCTCCCAGCGGGGGGTACAATGAGCAGTTCTTC
CASSSPSGGYNEQFF
>TRBD2|TRBJ2-1|TRBV15|NA
TGTGCCACCAGCAGAGAGGGGTTATTAGCGGGGAGCAATGAGCAGTTCTTC
CATSREGLLAGSNEQFF
>TRBD2|TRBJ2-3|TRBV9|NA
TGTGCCAGCAGCGTATCGGGGGGAATCGCAGATACGCAGTATTTT
CASSVSGGIADTQYF
>TRBD1|TRBJ1-1|TRBV5-4|NA
TGTGCCAGCAGCTCCGGGGACAGGGGCTACACTGAAGCTTTCTTT
CASSSGDRGYTEAFF
>TRBD1|TRBJ2-5|TRBV4-1|NA
TGCGCCAGCAGCCAGTTCGACAGGGTAGGGGAGACCCAGTACTTC
CASSQFDRVGETQYF
>NA|TRBJ1-5|TRBV9|NA
TGTGCCAGCAGCGTACATGGCAATCAGCCCCAGCATTTT
CASSVHGNQPQHF
>TRBD2|TRBJ2-7|TRBV27|NA
TGTGCCAGCAGTTTATCCCTAGCGGGCTACGAGCAGTACTTC
CASSLSLAGYEQYF
>NA|TRBJ2-7|TRBV6-5|NA
TGTGCCAGCAGTTACTCCACTCGTGAGGGCTGGGAGCAGTACTTC
CASSYSTREGWEQYF
>NA|TRBJ2-5|TRBV6-5|NA
TGTGCCAGCAAAGGACATGCGTTCCAAGAGACCCAGTACTTC
CASKGHAFQETQYF
>TRBD2|TRBJ2-7|TRBV3-1/TRBV3-2|NA
TGTGCCAGCAGCCAAGGGCGGGAGAAGTACTTC
CASSQGREKYF
>TRBD2|TRBJ2-5|TRBV3-1/TRBV3-2|once
TGTGCCAGCAGCGGGACTAGCGGGAGAGTCTCGGAGACCCAGTACTTC
CASSGTSGRVSETQYF
>TRBD2|TRBJ2-3|TRBV10-2|NA
TGCGCCAGCAGTGCCAGCGGGGCCTCAGATACGCAGTATTTT
CASSASGASDTQYF
>TRBD2|TRBJ2-5|TRBV13|NA
TGTGCCAGCAGCTTAGGGGATAGCGGGGGTTGGGAGACCCAGTACTTC
CASSLGDSGGWETQYF
>TRBD1|TRBJ2-3|TRBV2|NA
TGTGCCGGGACAGGGGCCTCTAGCACAGATACGCAGTATTTT
CAGTGASSTDTQYF
>NA|TRBJ1-1|TRBV27|NA
TGTGCCAGCAGTTTCCGCTACACGGGGGGAAACACTGAAGCTTTCTTT
CASSFRYTGGNTEAFF
>TRBD1|TRBJ1-3|TRBV7-8|NA
TGTGCCAGCAGCTCAGGGACAGGCTCTGGAAACACCATATATTTT
CASSSGTGSGNTIYF
>NA|TRBJ1-4|TRBV11-2|NA
TGTGCCAGCAGCTCTCTTCGAGGATATGCCGAAAAACTGTTTTTT
CASSSLRGYAEKLFF
>TRBD1|TRBJ2-5|TRBV18|once
TGTGCCAGCTCGACAGGGAGTGTCGAGACCCAGTACTTC
CASSTGSVETQYF
>NA|TRBJ2-2|TRBV9|few
TGTGCCAGCAGCGTAGCTTACAGGGCATCCGGGGAGCTGTTTTTT
CASSVAYRASGELFF
>TRBD2|TRBJ2-5|TRBV5-1|once
TGCGCCAGCAGCTTGGGGCCCAGCGGGGGAGAGACCCAGTACTTC
CASSLGPSGGETQYF
>TRBD2|TRBJ2-7|TRBV6-6|NA
TGTGCCAGCAGCTCTGGGACTAGCGGGAGAAGGGAGCAGTACTTC
CASSSGTSGRREQYF
>NA|TRBJ2-7|TRBV7-8|NA
TGTGCCAGCAGCTTCCGACTATCGTCCTACGAGCAGTACTTC
CASSFRLSSYEQYF
>NA|TRBJ2-7|TRBV7-9|NA
TGTGCCAGCAGCTCGAGGATACAGGGTTCCTACGAGCAGTACTTC
CASSSRIQGSYEQYF
>NA|TRBJ1-1|TRBV6-5|NA
TGTGCCAGCAGTTACTCGCCTGTCAGGGTGTCCACTGAAGCTTTCTTT
CASSYSPVRVSTEAFF
>NA|TRBJ2-3|TRBV10-1|NA
TGCGCCAGCAGGAGTACTAGAGTCGGCGGCACAGATACGCAGTATTTT
CASRSTRVGGTDTQYF
>TRBD2|TRBJ2-7|TRBV6-5|NA
TGTGCCAGCAGTTATGGGCGGGGGGAGCAGTACTTC
CASSYGRGEQYF
>NA|TRBJ2-7|TRBV30|once
TGTGCCTGGAGTCGTGGGGAGCGGTACGAGCAGTACTTC
CAWSRGERYEQYF
>NA|TRBJ2-7|TRBV9|NA
TGTGCCAGCAGCCCTCGAACGGGATACCTAGTTGGCGAGCAGTACTTC
CASSPRTGYLVGEQYF
>TRBD2|TRBJ2-1|TRBV5-1|NA
TGCGCCAGCAGCTTGGTGGGCGGGAGCTCCTACAATGAGCAGTTCTTC
CASSLVGGSSYNEQFF
>TRBD1|TRBJ1-1|TRBV5-1|NA
TGCGCCAGCAGCTCGACAGGGGTGAACACTGAAGCTTTCTTT
CASSSTGVNTEAFF
>TRBD2|TRBJ2-1|TRBV19|NA
TGTGCCAGTAGAGGACTAGCGGGGGGGGAGAAGTTCTTC
CASRGLAGGEKFF
>NA|TRBJ2-6|TRBV18|NA
TGTGCCAGCTCACCACGCACACCCTACAGTGTCTCTGGGGCCAACGTCCTGACTTTC
CASSPRTPYSVSGANVLTF
>TRBD2|TRBJ2-3|TRBV7-9|NA
TGTGCCAGCAGCTTAGATGGCGGACTAGCTACAGATACGCAGTATTTT
CASSLDGGLATDTQYF